Here is one TCR beta chain with its context. Its antigen is still unknown. The data belong to a study of shared clonotypes between healthy human individuals. Study context: For every donor, three CD4 naive, three CD4 memory, two CD8 naive and one CD8 memory plates were used.

The CDR3 is 13 amino acids. The V gene lost 0 bases and the J gene lost 4 bases, with 5 bases spanning the gap. Germline values: CDR1 SGHRS, CDR2 YFSETQ. Sequencing used immunoSEQ multiplex PCR; TCRdb keeps in-frame clones, though not all of them. The repertoire holds approximately 1.5 million clones, about 98.5% seen once, with about 0.34% in the top ten. The study, taken as a whole, reports: Generation probabilities of non-shared clonotypes were lower (relative to those shared by all four donors). Naive subsets, compared against memory subsets, generally had larger estimated richness values.

Healthy HIV-negative adults without recent acute infections or vaccinations served as donors. The TCR comes from a man younger than 45 in good health. J is TRBJ1-5 and V is TRBV5-1, with D uncertain. Input material: naive CD4+ T cells sorted from blood. As to subset: CD45RA+ positively selected. This CDR3 reads CASSLDWNQPQHF. CDR3 nucleotides: TGCGCCAGCAGCTTGGATTGGAATCAGCCCCAGCATTTT. Filled out from reference TRBV5-1 and TRBJ1-5, the complete variable domain reads KAGVTQTPRYLIKTRGQQVTLSCSPISGHRSVSWYQQTPGQGLQFLFEYFSETQRNKGNFPGRFSGRQFSNSRSEMNVSTLELGDSALYLCASSLDWNQPQHFGDGTRLSIL.